This TCR beta chain was observed in a study of monozygotic twins with inflammatory bowel disease. This CDR3 has 14 residues. Germline CDR1 and CDR2: KGHSH and LQKENI. TCRdb reprocessed the 5' RACE reads and stores each CDR3 protein as one record, lacking DNA. In all, the sample yields about 150,000 distinct CDR3 sequences. Sequencing was performed on blood. This receptor was obtained from a human donor with ulcerative colitis or Crohn's disease, or a healthy co-twin of an affected twin (not recorded which). The V call is TRBV18, the J call TRBJ1-5; TCRdb selects TRBD1, and the lack of DNA leaves this call unchecked. CDR3 sequence reads: CASSPPPGNQPQHF. Full variable domain (missing parts from reference TRBV18 and TRBJ1-5): NAGVMQNPRHLVRRRGQEARLRCSPMKGHSHVYWYRQLPEEGLKFMVYLQKENIIDESGMPKERFSAEFPKEGPSILRIQQVVRGDSAAYFCASSPPPGNQPQHFGDGTRLSIL.